This TCR beta chain was profiled in a study of vaccination effects on CD4 cells after COVID-19 (dated by TCRdb to the early 2020s). Regarding the complete study: Across the study, the median time from the second dose to post-vaccine sampling was 72 days (range 14 to 241). A total of some eleven COVID-19 convalescent patients and a handful of SARS-CoV-2-naive healthy vaccine recipients were included in the full study. SARS-CoV-2 spike-specific CD4+ TCR repertoires were compared before and after mRNA vaccination in COVID-19 convalescent patients and in infection-naive vaccine recipients. Cultures from other donors in the study were sequenced using the Oncomine TCR Beta short-read assay on an Illumina iSeq 100.

General findings and caveats noted by the study authors: Only a small number of convalescent patients were included, and no early post-infection timepoints were available, which limited the study. Clones induced by infection and clones induced by vaccination both contracted markedly at late timepoints after vaccination, which fits with T cell responses waning over time. In healthy vaccine recipients, vaccine-induced clones were almost all SARS-CoV-2 mono-reactive, with only 1 of 255 cross-reactive with common cold coronaviruses.

Receptor libraries were prepared by the immunoSEQ multiplex PCR assay. TCR beta CDR3 sequencing was performed on DNA from the cultured, isolated CD4+ T cells. The authors' analysis ran thus. Non-productive TCR sequences were discarded, and reads were trimmed to the CDR3 region, with only CDR3s of 7 or more amino acids retained. Antigen-specific clonotypes were identified using the MANAFEST web app by comparison of expansion in peptide wells against reference cultures. To count as positive, a clone had to show expansion at FDR<0.05 compared with the reference and with all other wells, an odds ratio above 5, and a frequency above 0.1% in two replicate wells. A clonotype was defined as cross-reactive if the clonotype was significantly expanded both in SARS-CoV-2 spike wells and in at least one common cold coronavirus spike condition. CDR3 similarity was assessed by Levenshtein distance with the stringdist R package, and unrooted trees were built with ape in R 3.6.1. TCRdb took over this immuneACCESS table, retaining in-frame rearrangements with V and J assigned. Such tables are incomplete; in checked studies, under half of the missing clones stem from an unresolved V gene, and the remainder is unexplained. V and J calls and clone size are copied from that table; D and trimming were computed from the DNA. The sample includes tens of thousands of clones, with around 80% observed a single time. Roughly 1.6% of the sample rests with the top ten.

Remarks on this clone: Its antigen specificity is not known. No per-base quality is available; no much larger clone lies one base away.

To identify antigen-specific CD4+ T cell clonotypes by their expansion, the ViraFEST assay first stimulated PBMC with viral peptide pools and then applied TCR sequencing. After around eleven days of culture, CD4+ T cells were isolated with the EasySep CD4+ T cell isolation kit. Two doses of either the BNT162b2 or the mRNA-1273 mRNA SARS-CoV-2 vaccine were administered to participants. The absence of prior SARS-CoV-2 infection in healthy vaccine recipients was confirmed by negative nucleocapsid antibodies before and after vaccination. Some 2 million PBMC per well were cultured with approximately 10 ug/ml peptides in IMDM containing around 5.3% human AB serum, approximately 10 IU/ml IL-2 and gentamicin. On days 3 and 7, half of the culture medium was replaced with fresh IL-2-containing medium. Unless noted otherwise, every peptide stimulation condition was cultured in triplicate wells. Using Ficoll-Paque Plus gradient centrifugation, PBMC were separated from whole blood and then either used fresh or cryopreserved at -140C. The overlapping peptide pools covered the spike proteins of SARS-CoV-2 as well as those of the common cold coronaviruses HCoV-NL63, HCoV-OC43 and HCoV-229E. Genomic DNA was extracted from cultured CD4+ T cells with the QIAamp micro DNA kit.

The CDR3 holds 17 amino acids from the cysteine to the phenylalanine. Kept here is only the CDR3 DNA, which spans 51 bases and is read in frame from base 1. From a lookup of the germline V gene, CDR1 and CDR2 are KGHSH and LQKENI. The V and J ends are trimmed by 3 bases and 6 bases, leaving 18 bases between them. The TCR sequence derives from a human donor who received a COVID-19 vaccine. Some clones in this sample may be carry-over from other donors' samples. The chain couples TRBV18 to TRBJ1-6; no confident D gene assignment can be made. Sample: CD4+ T cells from PBMCs cultured with HCoV-NL63 spike peptides, taken after COVID-19 vaccination. The cell subset or site tag for this specimen amounts to: HCoV-NL63 spike overlapping peptide pool stimulation. CDR3 sequence: CASSPTRPSAGNSPLHF. The DNA sequence is TGTGCCAGCTCACCGACTAGACCTTCGGCGGGTAATTCACCCCTCCACTTT.